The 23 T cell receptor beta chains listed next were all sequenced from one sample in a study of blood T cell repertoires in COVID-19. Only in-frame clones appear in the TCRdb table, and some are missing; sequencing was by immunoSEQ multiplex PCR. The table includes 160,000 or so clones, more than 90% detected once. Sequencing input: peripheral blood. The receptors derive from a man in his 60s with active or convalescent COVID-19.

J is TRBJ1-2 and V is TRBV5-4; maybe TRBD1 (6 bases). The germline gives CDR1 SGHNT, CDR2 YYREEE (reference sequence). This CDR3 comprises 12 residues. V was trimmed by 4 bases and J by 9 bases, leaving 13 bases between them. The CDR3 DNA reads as TGTGCCAGCAGCCGGACAGTCGGCCGCTACACCTTC. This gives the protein CASSRTVGRYTF.

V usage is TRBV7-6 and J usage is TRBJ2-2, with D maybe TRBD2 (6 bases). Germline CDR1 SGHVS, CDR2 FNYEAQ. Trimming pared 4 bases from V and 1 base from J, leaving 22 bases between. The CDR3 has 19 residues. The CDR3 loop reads CASSSSFSGSAGNTGELFF. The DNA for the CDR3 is TGTGCCAGCAGCTCTTCCTTTAGCGGATCCGCCGGGAACACCGGGGAGCTGTTTTTT.

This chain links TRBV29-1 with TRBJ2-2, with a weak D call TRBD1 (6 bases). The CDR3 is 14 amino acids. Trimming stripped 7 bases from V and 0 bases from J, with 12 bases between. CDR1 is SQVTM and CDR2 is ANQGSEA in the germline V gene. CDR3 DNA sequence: TGCAGCGCCAGGGACACCGCGAACACCGGGGAGCTGTTTTTT. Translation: CSARDTANTGELFF.

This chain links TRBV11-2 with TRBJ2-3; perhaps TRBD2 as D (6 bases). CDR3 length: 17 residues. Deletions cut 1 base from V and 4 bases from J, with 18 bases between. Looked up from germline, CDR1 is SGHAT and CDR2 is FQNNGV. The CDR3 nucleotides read TGTGCCAGCAGCTTAGTTGTGCCCCCTAGGGAGGCAGATACGCAGTATTTT. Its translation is CASSLVVPPREADTQYF.

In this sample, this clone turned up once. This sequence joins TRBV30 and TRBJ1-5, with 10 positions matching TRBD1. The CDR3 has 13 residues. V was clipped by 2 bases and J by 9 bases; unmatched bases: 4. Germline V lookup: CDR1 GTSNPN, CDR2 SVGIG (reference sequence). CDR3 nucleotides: TGTGCCTGGAGTTGGACAGGGGGTGGGCCCCAGCATTTT. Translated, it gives CAWSWTGGGPQHF. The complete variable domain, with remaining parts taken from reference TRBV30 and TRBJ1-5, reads SQTIHQWPATLVQPVGSPLSLECTVEGTSNPNLYWYRQAAGRGLQLLFYSVGIGQISSEVPQNLSASRPQDRQFILSSKKLLLSDSGFYLCAWSWTGGGPQHFGDGTRLSIL.

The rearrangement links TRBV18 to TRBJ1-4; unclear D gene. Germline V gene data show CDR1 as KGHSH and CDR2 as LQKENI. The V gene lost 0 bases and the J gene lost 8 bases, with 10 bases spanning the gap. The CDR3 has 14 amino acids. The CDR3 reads CASSPPSGREKLFF. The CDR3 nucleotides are TGTGCCAGCTCACCACCGAGTGGCAGGGAAAAACTGTTTTTT.

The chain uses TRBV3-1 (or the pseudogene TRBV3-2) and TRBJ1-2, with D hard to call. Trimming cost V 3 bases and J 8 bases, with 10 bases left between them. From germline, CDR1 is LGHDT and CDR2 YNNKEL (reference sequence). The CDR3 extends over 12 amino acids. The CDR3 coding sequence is TGTGCCAGCAGCCACGCTACGAGAGGCTACACCTTC. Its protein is CASSHATRGYTF.

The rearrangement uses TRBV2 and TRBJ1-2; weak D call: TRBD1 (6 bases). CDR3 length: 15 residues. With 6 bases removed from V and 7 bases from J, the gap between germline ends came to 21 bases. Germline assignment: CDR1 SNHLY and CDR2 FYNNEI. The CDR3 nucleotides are TGTGCCAGCAGCCTGCAGGGGTTGGTGTTGAGTGGCTACACCTTC. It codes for CASSLQGLVLSGYTF.

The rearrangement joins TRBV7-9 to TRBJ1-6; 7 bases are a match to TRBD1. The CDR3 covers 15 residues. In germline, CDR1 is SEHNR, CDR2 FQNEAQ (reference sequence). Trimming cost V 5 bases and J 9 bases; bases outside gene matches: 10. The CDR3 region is CASSHSGTDLSPLHF. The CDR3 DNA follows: TGTGCCAGCAGCCACTCCGGGACAGATCTTTCACCCCTCCACTTT.

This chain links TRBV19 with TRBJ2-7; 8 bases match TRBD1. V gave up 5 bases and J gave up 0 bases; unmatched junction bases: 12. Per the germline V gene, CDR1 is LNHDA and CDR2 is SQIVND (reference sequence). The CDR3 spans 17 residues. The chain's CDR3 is CASSPETGTGSSYEQYF. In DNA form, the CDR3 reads TGTGCCAGTAGTCCTGAAACCGGGACAGGTTCCTCCTACGAGCAGTACTTC.

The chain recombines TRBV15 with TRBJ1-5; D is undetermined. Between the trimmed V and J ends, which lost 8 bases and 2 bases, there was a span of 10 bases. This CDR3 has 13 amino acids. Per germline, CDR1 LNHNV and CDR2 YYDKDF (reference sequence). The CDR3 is CATRRERNQPQHF. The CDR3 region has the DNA TGTGCCACCCGGAGGGAACGCAATCAGCCCCAGCATTTT.

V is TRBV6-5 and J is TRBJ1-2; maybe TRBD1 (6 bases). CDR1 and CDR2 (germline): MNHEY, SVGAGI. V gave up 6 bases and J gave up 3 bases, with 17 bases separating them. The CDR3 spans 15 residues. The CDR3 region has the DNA TGTGCCAGCAGATACCGGGACACCGGTGACTATGGCTACACCTTC. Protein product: CASRYRDTGDYGYTF.

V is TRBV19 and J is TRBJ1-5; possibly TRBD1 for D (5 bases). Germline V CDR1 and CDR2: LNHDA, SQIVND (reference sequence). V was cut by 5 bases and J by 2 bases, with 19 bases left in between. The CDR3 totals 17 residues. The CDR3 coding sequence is TGTGCCAGTAGTGCGGGACCCCTTAGAGGTGGCAATCAGCCCCAGCATTTT. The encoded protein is CASSAGPLRGGNQPQHF.

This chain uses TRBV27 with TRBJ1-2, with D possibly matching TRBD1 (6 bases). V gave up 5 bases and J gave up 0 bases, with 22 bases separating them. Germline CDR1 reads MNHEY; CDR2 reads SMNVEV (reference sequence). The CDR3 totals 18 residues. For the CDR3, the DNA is TGTGCCAGCAGTCTTAAAGCATACAGGGAGAAGGCTAACTATGGCTACACCTTC. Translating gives CASSLKAYREKANYGYTF.

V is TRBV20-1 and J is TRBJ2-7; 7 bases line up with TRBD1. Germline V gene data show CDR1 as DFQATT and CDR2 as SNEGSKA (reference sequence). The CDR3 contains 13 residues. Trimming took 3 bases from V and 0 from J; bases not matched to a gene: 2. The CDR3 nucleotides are TGCAGTGCTAGTCCAGGGGGCTCCTACGAGCAGTACTTC. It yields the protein CSASPGGSYEQYF.

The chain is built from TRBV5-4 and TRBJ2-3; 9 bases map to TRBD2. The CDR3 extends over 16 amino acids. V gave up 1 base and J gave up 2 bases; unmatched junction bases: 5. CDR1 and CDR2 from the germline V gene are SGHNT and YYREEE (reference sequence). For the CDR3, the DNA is TGTGCCAGCAGCTTGCCGGGCGGGAGGGCCACAGATACGCAGTATTTT. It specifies CASSLPGGRATDTQYF.

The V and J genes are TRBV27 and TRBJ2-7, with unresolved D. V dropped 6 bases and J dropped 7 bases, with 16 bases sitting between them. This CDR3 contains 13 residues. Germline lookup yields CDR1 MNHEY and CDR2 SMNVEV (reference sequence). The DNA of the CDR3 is TGTGCCAGCAGGGCGGCTTCAACATGGGAGCAGTACTTC. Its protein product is CASRAASTWEQYF.

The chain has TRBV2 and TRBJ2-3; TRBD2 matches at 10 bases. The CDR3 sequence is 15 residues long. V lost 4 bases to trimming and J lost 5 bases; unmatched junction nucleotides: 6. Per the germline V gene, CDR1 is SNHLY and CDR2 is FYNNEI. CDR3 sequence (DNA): TGTGCCAGCAGTGTAGGAGCGGGAGGGCGAGATACGCAGTATTTT. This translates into CASSVGAGGRDTQYF.

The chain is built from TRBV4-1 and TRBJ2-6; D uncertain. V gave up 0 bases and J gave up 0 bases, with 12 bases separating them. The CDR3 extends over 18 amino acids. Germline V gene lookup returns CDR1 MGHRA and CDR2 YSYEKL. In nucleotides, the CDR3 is TGCGCCAGCAGCCAAGAATCTGGTCTAACCTCTGGGGCCAACGTCCTGACTTTC. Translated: CASSQESGLTSGANVLTF.

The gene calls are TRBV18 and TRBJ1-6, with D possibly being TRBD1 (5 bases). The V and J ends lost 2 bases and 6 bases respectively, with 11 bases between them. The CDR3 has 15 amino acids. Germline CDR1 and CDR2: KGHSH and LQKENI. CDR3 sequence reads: CASSPSTVTNSPLHF. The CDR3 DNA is TGTGCCAGCTCACCATCGACAGTGACTAATTCACCCCTCCACTTT.

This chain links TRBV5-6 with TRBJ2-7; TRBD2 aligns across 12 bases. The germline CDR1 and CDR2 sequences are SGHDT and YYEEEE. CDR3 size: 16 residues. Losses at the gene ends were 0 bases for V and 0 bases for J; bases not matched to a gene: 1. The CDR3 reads CASSLASGGASYEQYF. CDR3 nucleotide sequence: TGTGCCAGCAGCTTGGCTAGCGGGGGGGCCTCCTACGAGCAGTACTTC.

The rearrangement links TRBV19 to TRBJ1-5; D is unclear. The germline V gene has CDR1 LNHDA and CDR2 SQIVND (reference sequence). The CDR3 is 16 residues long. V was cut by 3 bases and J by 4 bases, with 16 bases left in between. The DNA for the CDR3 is TGTGCCAGTAGTATTAACGATCAGGCTTGGAATCAGCCCCAGCATTTT. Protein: CASSINDQAWNQPQHF.

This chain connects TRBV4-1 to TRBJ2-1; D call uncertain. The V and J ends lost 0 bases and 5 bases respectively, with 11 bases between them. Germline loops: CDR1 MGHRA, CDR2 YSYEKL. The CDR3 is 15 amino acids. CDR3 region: CASSQEERRNNEQFF. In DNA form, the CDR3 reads TGCGCCAGCAGCCAAGAAGAAAGGAGAAACAATGAGCAGTTCTTC.